The rows below give T cell receptor beta chains drawn from one sample of a study of blood T cell repertoires in COVID-19. Assay: immunoSEQ multiplex PCR; the TCRdb copy retains only in-frame clones and omits some. The data hold some 300,000 clones, with approximately 90% observed a single time. The sample taken for sequencing was peripheral blood. The receptors were sampled from a woman between 50 and 59 years old with COVID-19, enrolled during active disease. Both conserved end residues are part of each CDR3. D genes are given only for firm matches. Expanded clones are given a class, and other clones once, few, many or no size at all.

v_call: TRBV6-5; d_call: -; j_call: TRBJ2-1; clone_size: -; cdr3_aa: CASRRLASEQFF; cdr3_nt: TGTGCCAGCAGACGCCTAGCTAGTGAGCAGTTCTTC
v_call: TRBV5-1; d_call: -; j_call: TRBJ2-7; clone_size: once; cdr3_aa: CASSLVQYPYEQYF; cdr3_nt: TGCGCCAGCAGCTTGGTACAGTACCCCTACGAGCAGTACTTC
v_call: TRBV5-1; d_call: TRBD1; j_call: TRBJ1-1; clone_size: -; cdr3_aa: CASSSKDREAFF; cdr3_nt: TGCGCCAGCAGCTCTAAGGACAGGGAGGCTTTCTTT
v_call: TRBV2; d_call: TRBD2; j_call: TRBJ2-5; clone_size: -; cdr3_aa: CASSVGLAGTQETQYF; cdr3_nt: TGTGCCAGCAGTGTTGGACTAGCGGGAACCCAAGAGACCCAGTACTTC
v_call: TRBV9; d_call: TRBD2; j_call: TRBJ2-3; clone_size: -; cdr3_aa: CASSSPGLASIDTQYF; cdr3_nt: TGTGCCAGCAGCAGTCCGGGACTAGCGTCTATAGATACGCAGTATTTT
v_call: TRBV19; d_call: TRBD2; j_call: TRBJ2-3; clone_size: -; cdr3_aa: CASGPGLAGGTDTQYF; cdr3_nt: TGTGCCAGCGGTCCGGGACTAGCGGGAGGCACAGATACGCAGTATTTT
v_call: TRBV5-1; d_call: TRBD2; j_call: TRBJ2-3; clone_size: -; cdr3_aa: CASSPGLAGADTQYF; cdr3_nt: TGCGCCAGCAGCCCGGGACTAGCGGGAGCGGATACGCAGTATTTT
v_call: TRBV18; d_call: -; j_call: TRBJ2-3; clone_size: -; cdr3_aa: CASSQSQNPSTDTQYF; cdr3_nt: TGTGCCAGCTCACAGTCCCAGAACCCTAGCACAGATACGCAGTATTTT
v_call: TRBV6-1; d_call: -; j_call: TRBJ1-1; clone_size: -; cdr3_aa: CASSELAGINTEAFF; cdr3_nt: TGTGCCAGCAGTGAACTGGCAGGGATCAACACTGAAGCTTTCTTT
v_call: TRBV19; d_call: -; j_call: TRBJ1-2; clone_size: -; cdr3_aa: CASSTGNNYGYTF; cdr3_nt: TGTGCCAGTAGTACAGGCAATAACTATGGCTACACCTTC
v_call: TRBV30; d_call: -; j_call: TRBJ2-5; clone_size: -; cdr3_aa: CAWTPGQLQETQYF; cdr3_nt: TGTGCCTGGACGCCGGGACAACTGCAAGAGACCCAGTACTTC
v_call: TRBV5-6; d_call: -; j_call: TRBJ2-7; clone_size: -; cdr3_aa: CASSLAKLYEQYF; cdr3_nt: TGTGCCAGCAGCTTGGCCAAGCTCTACGAGCAGTACTTC
v_call: TRBV12-3/TRBV12-4; d_call: TRBD2; j_call: TRBJ2-7; clone_size: -; cdr3_aa: CASSFGTSYEQYF; cdr3_nt: TGTGCCAGCAGTTTCGGGACTAGCTACGAGCAGTACTTC
v_call: TRBV18; d_call: TRBD1; j_call: TRBJ1-2; clone_size: -; cdr3_aa: CASSPGQGLGGPYGYTF; cdr3_nt: TGTGCCAGCTCACCAGGACAGGGATTGGGGGGCCCCTATGGCTACACCTTC
v_call: TRBV6-5; d_call: TRBD1; j_call: TRBJ2-7; clone_size: -; cdr3_aa: CASSPGQGGWEQYF; cdr3_nt: TGTGCCAGCAGCCCCGGACAGGGAGGCTGGGAGCAGTACTTC
v_call: TRBV25-1; d_call: -; j_call: TRBJ2-1; clone_size: -; cdr3_aa: CASSEAGYNEQFF; cdr3_nt: TGTGCCAGCAGTGAAGCAGGTTACAATGAGCAGTTCTTC
v_call: TRBV4-3; d_call: TRBD1; j_call: TRBJ1-2; clone_size: -; cdr3_aa: CASSQVSGQGNYGYTF; cdr3_nt: TGCGCCAGCAGCCAGGTTTCCGGACAGGGCAACTATGGCTACACCTTC
v_call: TRBV7-6; d_call: -; j_call: TRBJ2-7; clone_size: -; cdr3_aa: CASSRGDSLYPPYEQYF; cdr3_nt: TGTGCCAGCAGCAGGGGGGACAGTCTCTATCCCCCCTACGAGCAGTACTTC